This T cell receptor beta chain derives from a study of T-cell memory formation after mild COVID-19. The study's findings and limits: The study found balanced CD4/CD8 in clones contracting day 15 to 85 and a CD4+ lean in later expanders. Second-wave clones reaching peak frequency on day 37 lacked confirmed SARS-CoV-2 specificity.

This clonotype was counted only a few times. Its specificity is unknown. TCRdb re-derived calls from the 5' RACE reads in MiXCR, one entry per CDR3 protein. The table shows about 400,000 distinct CDR3 sequences, with 16% occurring only once. Trimming removed 4 bases from V and 10 bases from J, with 12 bases in between. The CDR3 consists of 12 residues. Germline V gene sequence: CDR1 SGHTA, CDR2 FQGNSA. This TCR came from a man between 18 and 35 years old who had mild COVID-19 (a few samples of this study predate the infection). Cell type and time point are not known. The J gene is TRBJ2-3, the V gene TRBV7-2; D is uncertain. The sample was PBMCs or a T cell subset sorted from them (not recorded which). The CDR3 region has the DNA TGTGCCAGCAGCTCCACCCCAGAAGCGCAGTATTTT. Its translation: CASSSTPEAQYF.